This T cell receptor beta chain was sequenced in a study of T cell responses to AZD1222 COVID-19 vaccine. Study-level results: With two AZD1222 doses given, Spike-specific TCR breadth and depth both rose. Baseline testing showed seropositivity in only five to seven AZD1222 recipients.

The assay was immunoSEQ multiplex PCR, and TCRdb's table has in-frame clones only and misses some. The table includes around 180,000 clones, around 90% detected once. The CDR3 is made up of 17 amino acids. Losses at the gene ends were 4 bases for V and 7 bases for J; bases not matched to a gene: 14. CDR1 is SGHDN, CDR2 FVKESK, per germline. In the case of this clone: What it recognizes is unknown.

Sequenced here: peripheral blood, sampled on day 0 of AZD1222 vaccination. The chain carries TRBV14 and TRBJ2-1; 9 bases are shared with TRBD2. This receptor was taken from an adult in good health. The DNA for the CDR3 is TGTGCCAGCAGCCCCCTCGGTGGCGGGAGGGGGTGGAATGAGCAGTTCTTC. Translated, it gives CASSPLGGGRGWNEQFF.